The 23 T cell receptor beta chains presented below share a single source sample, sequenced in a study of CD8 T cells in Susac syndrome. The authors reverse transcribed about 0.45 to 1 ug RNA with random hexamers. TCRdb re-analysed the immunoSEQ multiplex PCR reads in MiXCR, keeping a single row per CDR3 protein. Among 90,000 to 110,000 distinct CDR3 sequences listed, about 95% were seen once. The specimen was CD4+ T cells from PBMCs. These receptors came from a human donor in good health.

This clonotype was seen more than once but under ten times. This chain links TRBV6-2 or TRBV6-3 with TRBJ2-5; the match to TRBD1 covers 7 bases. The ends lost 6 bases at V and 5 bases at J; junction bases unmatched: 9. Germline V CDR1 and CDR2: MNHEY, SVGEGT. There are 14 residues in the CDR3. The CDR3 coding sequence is TGTGCCAGCAGCCCTAGACAGGGAAGGGAGACCCAGTACTTC. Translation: CASSPRQGRETQYF.

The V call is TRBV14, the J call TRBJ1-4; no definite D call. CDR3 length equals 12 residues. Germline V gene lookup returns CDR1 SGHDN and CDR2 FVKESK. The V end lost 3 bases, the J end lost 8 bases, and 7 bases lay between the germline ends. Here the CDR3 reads CASSQTVEKLFF. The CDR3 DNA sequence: TGTGCCAGCAGCCAGACGGTCGAAAAACTGTTTTTT.

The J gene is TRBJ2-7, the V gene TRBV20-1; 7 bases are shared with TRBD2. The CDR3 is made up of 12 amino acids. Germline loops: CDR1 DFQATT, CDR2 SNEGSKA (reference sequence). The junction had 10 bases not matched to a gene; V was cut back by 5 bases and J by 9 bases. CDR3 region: CSASLAEAGQYF. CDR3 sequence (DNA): TGCAGTGCTTCCCTAGCGGAGGCGGGGCAGTACTTC.

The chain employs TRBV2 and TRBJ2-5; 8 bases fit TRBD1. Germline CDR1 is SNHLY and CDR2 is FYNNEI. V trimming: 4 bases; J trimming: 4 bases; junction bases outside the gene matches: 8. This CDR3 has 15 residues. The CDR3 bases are TGTGCCAGCAGTGTCCCGACAGGGGCAGGAGAGACCCAGTACTTC. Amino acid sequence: CASSVPTGAGETQYF.

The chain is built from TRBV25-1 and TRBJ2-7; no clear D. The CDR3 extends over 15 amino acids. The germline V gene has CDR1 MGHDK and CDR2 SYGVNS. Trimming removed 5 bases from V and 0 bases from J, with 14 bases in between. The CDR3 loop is CASSRKDASSYEQYF. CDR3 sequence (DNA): TGTGCCAGCAGTCGAAAGGACGCCAGCTCCTACGAGCAGTACTTC.

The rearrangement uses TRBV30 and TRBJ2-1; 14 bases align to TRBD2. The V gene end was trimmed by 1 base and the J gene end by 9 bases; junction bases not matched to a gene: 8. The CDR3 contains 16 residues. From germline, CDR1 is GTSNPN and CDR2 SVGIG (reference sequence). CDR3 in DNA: TGTGCCTGGAGTGCTAGACTAGCGGGGGGGCTACTTGAGCAGTTCTTC. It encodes CAWSARLAGGLLEQFF.

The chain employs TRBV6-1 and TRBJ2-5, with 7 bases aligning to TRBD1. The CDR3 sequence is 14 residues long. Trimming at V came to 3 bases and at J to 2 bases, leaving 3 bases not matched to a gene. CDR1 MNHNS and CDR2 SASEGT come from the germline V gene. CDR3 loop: CASSDVDRQETQYF. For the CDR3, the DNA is TGTGCCAGCAGTGATGTGGACAGGCAAGAGACCCAGTACTTC.

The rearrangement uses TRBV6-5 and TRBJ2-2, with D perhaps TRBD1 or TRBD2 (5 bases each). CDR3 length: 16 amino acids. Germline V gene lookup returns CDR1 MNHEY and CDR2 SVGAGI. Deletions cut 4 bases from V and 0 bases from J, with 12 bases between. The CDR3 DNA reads TGTGCCAGCAGTTCCTCCGGGACGACGAACACCGGGGAGCTGTTTTTT. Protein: CASSSSGTTNTGELFF.

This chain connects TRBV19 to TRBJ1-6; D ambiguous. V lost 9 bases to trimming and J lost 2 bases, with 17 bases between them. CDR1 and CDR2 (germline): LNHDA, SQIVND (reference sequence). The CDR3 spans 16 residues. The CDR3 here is CASKTAGTTYNSPLHF. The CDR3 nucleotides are TGTGCCAGCAAGACGGCGGGTACCACCTATAATTCACCCCTCCACTTT.

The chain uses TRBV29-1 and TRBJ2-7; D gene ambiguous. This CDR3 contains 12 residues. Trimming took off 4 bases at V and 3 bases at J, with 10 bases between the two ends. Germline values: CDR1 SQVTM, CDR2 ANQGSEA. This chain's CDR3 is CSVALMDYEQYF. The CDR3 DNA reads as TGCAGCGTTGCCCTGATGGACTACGAGCAGTACTTC.

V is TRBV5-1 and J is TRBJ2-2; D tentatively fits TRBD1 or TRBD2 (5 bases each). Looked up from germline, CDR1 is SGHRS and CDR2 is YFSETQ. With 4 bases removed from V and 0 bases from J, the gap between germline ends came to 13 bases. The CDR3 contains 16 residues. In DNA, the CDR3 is TGCGCCAGCAGCACCTCCGGGACGGCGAACACCGGGGAGCTGTTTTTT. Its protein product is CASSTSGTANTGELFF. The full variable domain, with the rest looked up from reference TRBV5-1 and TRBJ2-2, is KAGVTQTPRYLIKTRGQQVTLSCSPISGHRSVSWYQQTPGQGLQFLFEYFSETQRNKGNFPGRFSGRQFSNSRSEMNVSTLELGDSALYLCASSTSGTANTGELFFGEGSRLTVL.

The CDR3 sequence is CASRSTAAPQETQYF. In nucleotides, the CDR3 is TGTGCCAGCAGATCCACGGCAGCTCCCCAAGAGACCCAGTACTTC. The J gene is TRBJ2-5, the V gene TRBV5-6; the D is unclear. Trimming removed 5 bases from V and 1 base from J, with 15 bases in between. The germline V gene encodes CDR1 SGHDT and CDR2 YYEEEE. The CDR3 has 15 amino acids.

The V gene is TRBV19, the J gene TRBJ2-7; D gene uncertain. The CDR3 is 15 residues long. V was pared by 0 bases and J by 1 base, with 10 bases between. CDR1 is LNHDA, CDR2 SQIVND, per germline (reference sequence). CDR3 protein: CASSIEPNPSYEQYF. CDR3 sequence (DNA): TGTGCCAGTAGTATAGAACCGAACCCTTCCTACGAGCAGTACTTC.

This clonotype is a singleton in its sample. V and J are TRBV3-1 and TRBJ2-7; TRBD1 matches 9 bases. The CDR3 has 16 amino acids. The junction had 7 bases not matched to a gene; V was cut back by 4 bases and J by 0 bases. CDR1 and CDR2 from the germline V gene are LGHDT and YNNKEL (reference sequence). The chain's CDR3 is CASSPYRDRASYEQYF. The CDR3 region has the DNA TGTGCCAGCAGCCCTTACCGGGACAGGGCCTCCTACGAGCAGTACTTC.

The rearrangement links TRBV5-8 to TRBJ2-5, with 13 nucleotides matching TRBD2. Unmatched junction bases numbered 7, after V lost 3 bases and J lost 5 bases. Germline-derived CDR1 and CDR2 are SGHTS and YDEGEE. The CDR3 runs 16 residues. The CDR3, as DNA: TGTGCCAGCAGCTCCGGACTAGCGGGAGACTCGGAGACCCAGTACTTC. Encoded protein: CASSSGLAGDSETQYF.

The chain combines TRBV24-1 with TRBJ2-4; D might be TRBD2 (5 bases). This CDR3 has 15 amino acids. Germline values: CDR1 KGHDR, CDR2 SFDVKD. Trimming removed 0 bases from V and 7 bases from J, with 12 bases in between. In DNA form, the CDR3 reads TGTGCCACCAGTGATTTGTCCGAGGGCAATAACATTCAGTACTTC. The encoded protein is CATSDLSEGNNIQYF.

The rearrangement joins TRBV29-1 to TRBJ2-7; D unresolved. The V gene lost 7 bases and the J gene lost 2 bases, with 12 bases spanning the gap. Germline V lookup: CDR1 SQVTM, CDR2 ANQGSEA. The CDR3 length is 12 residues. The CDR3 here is CSATAAAYEQYF. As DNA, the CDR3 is TGCAGCGCCACCGCCGCCGCCTACGAGCAGTACTTC.

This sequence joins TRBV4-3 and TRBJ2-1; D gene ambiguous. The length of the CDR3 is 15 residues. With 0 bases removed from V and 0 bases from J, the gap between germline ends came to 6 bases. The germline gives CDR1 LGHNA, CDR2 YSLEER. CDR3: CASSQELGSYNEQFF. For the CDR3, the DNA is TGCGCCAGCAGCCAAGAGCTAGGCTCCTACAATGAGCAGTTCTTC.

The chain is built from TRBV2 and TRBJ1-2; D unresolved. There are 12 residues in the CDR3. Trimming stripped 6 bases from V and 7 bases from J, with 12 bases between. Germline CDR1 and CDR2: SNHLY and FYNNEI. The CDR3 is CASRGFTRGYTF. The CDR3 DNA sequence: TGTGCCAGCAGAGGGTTCACGCGTGGCTACACCTTC.

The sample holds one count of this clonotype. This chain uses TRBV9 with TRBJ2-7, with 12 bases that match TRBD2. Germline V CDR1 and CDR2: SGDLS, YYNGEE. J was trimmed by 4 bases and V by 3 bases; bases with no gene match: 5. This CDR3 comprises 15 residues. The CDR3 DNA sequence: TGTGCCAGCAGCGGAGGGACTAGCGGGTTGTACGAGCAGTACTTC. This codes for CASSGGTSGLYEQYF.

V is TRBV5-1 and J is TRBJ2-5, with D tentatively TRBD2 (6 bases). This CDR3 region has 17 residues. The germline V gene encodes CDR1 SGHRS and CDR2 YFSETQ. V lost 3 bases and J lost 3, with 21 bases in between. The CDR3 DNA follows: TGCGCCAGCAGCTCCGGGGGTAGCGCCCTGAATGAAGAGACCCAGTACTTC. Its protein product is CASSSGGSALNEETQYF.

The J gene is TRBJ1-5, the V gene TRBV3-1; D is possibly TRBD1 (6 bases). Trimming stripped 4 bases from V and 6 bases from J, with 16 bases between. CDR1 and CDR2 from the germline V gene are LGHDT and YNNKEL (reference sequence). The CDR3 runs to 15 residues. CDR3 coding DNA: TGTGCCAGCAGCCTCGGCGGGGGGCATACTCAGCCCCAGCATTTT. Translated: CASSLGGGHTQPQHF.

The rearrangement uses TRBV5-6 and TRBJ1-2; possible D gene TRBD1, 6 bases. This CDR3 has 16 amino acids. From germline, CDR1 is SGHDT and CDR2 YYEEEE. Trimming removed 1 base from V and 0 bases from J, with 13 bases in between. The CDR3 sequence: CASSLFSRTANYGYTF. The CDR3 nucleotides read TGTGCCAGCAGCTTGTTTTCTAGGACAGCTAACTATGGCTACACCTTC.